A single T cell receptor beta chain is shown here with its context. The antigen remains unidentified. These data belong to a study of tumor and adjacent non-tumor tissue in lung cancer. In the study overall: Patients comprised 12 adenocarcinoma, a couple of squamous cell carcinoma and 1 small cell lung cancer.

TCRbeta libraries were built with three rounds of nested PCR, modified from ARM-PCR. Using its own MiXCR run on the multiplex PCR reads, TCRdb lists one record per CDR3 protein. The table has under 150,000 distinct CDR3 sequences, approximately 64% seen once; the top ten hold 18%. The study, taken as a whole, reports: Significantly higher TCR diversity was found in tumor than normal lung. Higher tumor TCR diversity was associated with shorter survival.

No cell sorting was done before RNA was extracted from the tissue. Chemotherapy-naive patients with new lung cancer underwent thoracic surgery in China, August–November 2014. The CDR3 runs to 15 residues. V was clipped by 8 bases and J by 7 bases; unmatched bases: 13. Germline CDR1 and CDR2: LGHNT and FRNRAP. The sequence came from a man in his 60s with small cell lung cancer. This chain links TRBV12-5 with TRBJ2-1; 8 bases agree with TRBD2. Sequencing was done on a sample of lung tumor tissue. For the CDR3, the DNA is TGTGCTAGTTGTTCGGGGACTAGTATAAGGAATGAGCAGTTCTTC. As protein: CASCSGTSIRNEQFF.